This passage covers 20 T cell receptor beta chains from one sample sequenced in a study of T cell responses to AZD1222 COVID-19 vaccine. Here immunoSEQ multiplex PCR was the method, and the copy in TCRdb shows in-frame clones only, minus some. Of roughly 150,000 clones listed, around 85% were seen once; the top ten hold 6.9%. The specimen was peripheral blood, collected after recovery from COVID-19. All receptors derive from an adult who had recovered from COVID-19.

The V gene is TRBV12-3 or TRBV12-4, the J gene TRBJ2-7, with D perhaps TRBD2 (5 bases). This CDR3 has 12 residues. V lost 5 bases and J lost 2, with 7 bases in between. This CDR3 is CASSTGTYEQYF. For the CDR3, the DNA is TGTGCCAGCAGTACCGGGACCTACGAGCAGTACTTC.

This clone appeared a few times. This specimen includes other DNA sequences encoding the same CDR3. The chain joins TRBV18 to TRBJ2-2; tentative D call: TRBD2 (6 bases). V was shortened by 0 bases and J by 3 bases, with 11 bases between the two germline ends. Germline loops: CDR1 KGHSH, CDR2 LQKENI. The CDR3 consists of 16 residues. The DNA for the CDR3 is TGTGCCAGCTCACCACCGGGGGGTCGGGACACCGGGGAGCTGTTTTTT. The encoded protein is CASSPPGGRDTGELFF.

This chain joins TRBV2 and TRBJ1-5; D is undetermined. The V and J ends lost 8 bases and 1 base respectively, with 9 bases between them. This CDR3 contains 13 residues. CDR1 and CDR2 from the germline V gene are SNHLY and FYNNEI. CDR3 residues: CASQDSSNQPQHF. CDR3 DNA sequence: TGTGCCAGCCAGGACTCCAGCAATCAGCCCCAGCATTTT.

The V gene is TRBV5-4, the J gene TRBJ1-4; D uncertain. Germline CDR1 and CDR2: SGHNT and YYREEE (reference sequence). The CDR3 is 15 amino acids. V lost 4 bases and J 6 bases, leaving 16 bases between the germline ends. CDR3 nucleotide sequence: TGTGCCAGCAGCCTGGTCATCGGGAGTGATGAAAAACTGTTTTTT. Its protein product is CASSLVIGSDEKLFF.

This clone was observed a single time. The chain employs TRBV11-2 and TRBJ2-7, with D tentatively TRBD1 or TRBD2 (5 bases each). V was shortened by 10 bases and J by 0 bases, with 16 bases between the two germline ends. Germline CDR1 reads SGHAT; CDR2 reads FQNNGV. The CDR3 sequence is 14 residues long. CDR3 nucleotide sequence: TGTGCCACCTCGGTGGGGGAGAGCTCCTACGAGCAGTACTTC. Amino acid sequence: CATSVGESSYEQYF.

This chain uses TRBV2 with TRBJ2-2; D not certain. CDR1 and CDR2 (germline): SNHLY, FYNNEI. The CDR3 spans 15 residues. Trimming stripped 5 bases from V and 1 base from J, with 11 bases between. The chain's CDR3 is CASSPYPLNTGELFF. The CDR3 DNA is TGTGCCAGCAGTCCGTATCCTCTGAACACCGGGGAGCTGTTTTTT. Supplemented by reference TRBV2 and TRBJ2-2, the full variable domain reads EPEVTQTPSHQVTQMGQEVILRCVPISNHLYFYWYRQILGQKVEFLVSFYNNEISEKSEIFDDQFSVERPDGSNFTLKIRSTKLEDSAMYFCASSPYPLNTGELFFGEGSRLTVL.

The chain links TRBV6-6 to TRBJ2-7; 7 bases are shared with TRBD1. The CDR3 contains 14 residues. The germline V gene has CDR1 MNHNY and CDR2 SVGAGI (reference sequence). With 5 bases clipped from V and 2 bases from J, the junction kept 6 bases outside the gene matches. The CDR3 here is CASSTTGETYEQYF. In DNA form, the CDR3 reads TGTGCCAGCAGTACAACAGGGGAGACCTACGAGCAGTACTTC.

The chain employs TRBV20-1 and TRBJ2-1; TRBD2 aligns across 7 bases. The CDR3 consists of 17 residues. CDR1 and CDR2 from the germline V gene are DFQATT and SNEGSKA (reference sequence). V was pared by 3 bases and J by 1 base, with 12 bases of the junction left unmatched. The CDR3 loop reads CSASFLPAGPSYNEQFF. CDR3 in DNA: TGCAGTGCTAGTTTTCTTCCAGCGGGGCCTTCCTACAATGAGCAGTTCTTC.

V and J are TRBV19 and TRBJ2-1, with D possibly being TRBD2 (6 bases). The CDR3 is 14 amino acids. Germline CDR1 reads LNHDA; CDR2 reads SQIVND (reference sequence). The germline V and J ends were trimmed by 4 bases and 5 bases, with 12 bases remaining between them. CDR3 loop: CASSTRGNHNEQFF. The CDR3 nucleotides are TGTGCCAGTAGTACCCGGGGGAACCACAATGAGCAGTTCTTC.

V is TRBV6-6 and J is TRBJ2-2, with D maybe TRBD1 (6 bases). The CDR3 is made up of 17 amino acids. Germline CDR1 and CDR2: MNHNY and SVGAGI (reference sequence). V shed 5 bases and J shed 1 base, with 17 bases lying between them. In DNA, the CDR3 is TGTGCCAGCAGTCCGCTGACAGGCGGCATGAACACCGGGGAGCTGTTTTTT. Its protein product is CASSPLTGGMNTGELFF.

This sequence joins TRBV29-1 and TRBJ2-5, with a weak D call TRBD1 (5 bases). The germline CDR1 and CDR2 sequences are SQVTM and ANQGSEA. V was clipped by 3 bases and J by 0 bases, with 8 bases between them. This CDR3 is 13 amino acids long. CDR3 in amino acids: CSVDKGYQETQYF. The CDR3 DNA is TGCAGCGTTGACAAGGGGTACCAAGAGACCCAGTACTTC.

The V and J genes are TRBV5-1 and TRBJ1-1; D gene uncertain. Looked up from germline, CDR1 is SGHRS and CDR2 is YFSETQ. V was shortened by 0 bases and J by 1 base, with 10 bases between the two germline ends. The CDR3 is 15 amino acids. The CDR3 DNA follows: TGCGCCAGCAGCTTGGGTATAGCCCAGAACACTGAAGCTTTCTTT. This encodes CASSLGIAQNTEAFF.

The CDR3: CASSQGEFSVDGYTF. CDR3 in DNA: TGTGCCAGCAGCCAAGGGGAATTCTCCGTCGATGGCTACACCTTC. This chain uses TRBV3-1 (or the pseudogene TRBV3-2) with TRBJ1-2; the D is unclear. Germline CDR1 reads LGHDT; CDR2 reads YNNKEL (reference sequence). This CDR3 is 15 amino acids long. The germline V and J ends were trimmed by 1 base and 6 bases, with 15 bases remaining between them.

This clone was seen a single time. The chain uses TRBV2 and TRBJ2-2; TRBD2 matches 8 bases. Germline assignment: CDR1 SNHLY and CDR2 FYNNEI. Germline trimming cut 0 bases from V and 2 bases from J; bases unmatched to any gene: 2. This CDR3 is 16 amino acids long. CDR3 sequence (DNA): TGTGCCAGCAGTGAAGCCAGCGGGAGCAACACCGGGGAGCTGTTTTTT. Translating it yields CASSEASGSNTGELFF.

The chain combines TRBV3-1 (or the pseudogene TRBV3-2) with TRBJ1-2; D is uncertain. From germline, CDR1 is LGHDT and CDR2 YNNKEL (reference sequence). Trimming removed 1 base from V and 4 bases from J, with 13 bases in between. The CDR3 consists of 15 residues. As DNA, the CDR3 is TGTGCCAGCAGCCAAGTTCCCGGGGAGGCCTATGGCTACACCTTC. It codes for CASSQVPGEAYGYTF.

DNA for the CDR3: TGCGCCAGCAGCTTGATGGCATCCCACGAGCAGTACTTC. Translation: CASSLMASHEQYF. The chain recombines TRBV5-1 with TRBJ2-7; no definite D call. The V gene lost 1 base and the J gene lost 5 bases, with 10 bases spanning the gap. Per germline, CDR1 SGHRS and CDR2 YFSETQ. The CDR3 extends over 13 amino acids.

The sample holds a few counts of this clone. The gene calls are TRBV7-9 and TRBJ1-2; weak D call: TRBD1 (5 bases). V was pared by 1 base and J by 3 bases, with 12 bases between. This CDR3 region has 15 residues. CDR1 and CDR2 from the germline V gene are SEHNR and FQNEAQ (reference sequence). The CDR3: CASSLGAGDDYGYTF. CDR3 sequence (DNA): TGTGCCAGCAGCTTAGGGGCGGGGGATGACTATGGCTACACCTTC.

This clone appeared a single time. The chain employs TRBV6-4 and TRBJ2-5; 7 bases are shared with TRBD2. CDR3 length equals 14 residues. CDR1 and CDR2 (germline): MRHNA, SNTAGT. The V gene end was trimmed by 5 bases and the J gene end by 4 bases; junction bases not matched to a gene: 7. For the CDR3, the DNA is TGTGCCAGCAGTCCGGAGGGAGGGTCAGAGACCCAGTACTTC. It encodes CASSPEGGSETQYF.

The rearrangement uses TRBV10-3 and TRBJ1-4, with a tentative D call TRBD1 (6 bases). Trimming cost V 0 bases and J 5 bases, with 13 bases left between them. Germline V gene data show CDR1 as ENHRY and CDR2 as SYGVKD. The CDR3 is made up of 16 amino acids. CDR3 nucleotides: TGTGCCATCAGTGAGTCGAAGACAGGTCGCAATGAAAAACTGTTTTTT. Translated, it gives CAISESKTGRNEKLFF.

CDR3 in amino acids: CASNGQSSYEQYF. CDR3 nucleotides: TGCGCCAGCAACGGACAGAGCTCCTACGAGCAGTACTTC. The chain is built from TRBV5-1 and TRBJ2-7, with D tentatively TRBD1 (6 bases). The CDR3 runs to 13 residues. The V and J ends lost 6 bases and 0 bases respectively, with 10 bases between them. Germline lookup yields CDR1 SGHRS and CDR2 YFSETQ. Full variable domain (rest looked up from reference TRBV5-1 and TRBJ2-7): KAGVTQTPRYLIKTRGQQVTLSCSPISGHRSVSWYQQTPGQGLQFLFEYFSETQRNKGNFPGRFSGRQFSNSRSEMNVSTLELGDSALYLCASNGQSSYEQYFGPGTRLTVT.